This TCR beta chain is from a study of identical twins. Germline V gives CDR1 MDHEN, CDR2 SYDVKM. This CDR3 is built from 17 residues. V shed 3 bases, J shed 0 bases, and the junction held 6 bases outside the gene matches. MiXCR, run by TCRdb on the 5' RACE reads, gives a single entry per CDR3 protein. The data contain 1.5 million to 2 million distinct CDR3 sequences, roughly a third of them singletons. The chain employs TRBV28 and TRBJ2-2; TRBD1 aligns across 8 bases. The source material was cord blood. This clonotype originated in a newborn girl in good health. This CDR3 is CASSFYGQGTNTGELFF. CDR3 DNA: TGTGCCAGCAGTTTTTACGGACAGGGAACGAACACCGGGGAGCTGTTTTTT.